This T cell receptor (beta chain) was identified in a study of blood T cells in healthy people across ages. Next came a second PCR, run for about 6 to 11 cycles, which used a sample-barcoded 5' primer along with a J-beta primer mix. TCRdb passed the 5' RACE reads through MiXCR, listing each CDR3 protein once. The sample records some 1.6 million distinct CDR3 sequences, about 31% being singletons. CDR3 size: 15 residues. The germline gives CDR1 SEHNR, CDR2 FQNEAQ (reference sequence). Trimming took 5 bases from V and 0 from J, leaving 10 bases between them. The receptor comes from a woman aged 25 to 45 in good health. V gene TRBV7-9 combines with J gene TRBJ1-4; unclear D gene. Sequencing was carried out using blood. This CDR3 is CASSGPGATNEKLFF. The CDR3 bases are TGTGCCAGCAGCGGACCGGGAGCAACTAATGAAAAACTGTTTTTT.